This TCR beta chain derives from a study of T-cell memory formation after mild COVID-19. Study outcomes and limitations: SARS-CoV-2 specificity was not confirmed for second-wave clones peaking on day 37. Pre-infection memory contained some responding clones, which suggested that cross-reactive memory had joined. Later expanders leaned toward CD4+, whereas clones contracting from day 15 to 85 were balanced CD4/CD8.

Germline V CDR1 and CDR2: LNHDA, SQIVND (reference sequence). This CDR3 has 17 residues. Trimming took 4 bases from V and 7 from J; bases not matched to a gene: 15. In regard to this clonotype: Its antigen remains unknown.

Constant-segment primers served in 5'RACE that generated TCR alpha and TCR beta cDNA libraries bearing sample barcodes and UMIs. One entry per CDR3 protein, called by TCRdb with MiXCR from the 5' RACE reads. The sample lists around 410,000 distinct CDR3 sequences, under 25% seen once, with around 13% in the top ten. The sample consisted of PBMCs or a T cell subset sorted from them (not recorded which). The chain combines TRBV19 with TRBJ2-2, with 7 nucleotides matching TRBD2. The receptor was isolated from an adult woman who had mild COVID-19 (a few samples of this study predate the infection). Cell type and time point are not known. The CDR3 protein is CASSTPEAGAQGGELFF. Here the CDR3 DNA reads TGTGCCAGTAGTACCCCAGAGGCGGGAGCTCAAGGCGGGGAGCTGTTTTTT.